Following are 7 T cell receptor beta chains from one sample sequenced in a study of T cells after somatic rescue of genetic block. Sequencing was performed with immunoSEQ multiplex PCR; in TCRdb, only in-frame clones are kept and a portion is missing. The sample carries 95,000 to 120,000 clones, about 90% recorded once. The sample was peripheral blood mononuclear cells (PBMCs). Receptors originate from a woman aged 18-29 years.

In DNA, the CDR3 is TGTGCCAGCAGCCCCGGGACTAGCGGGTACAATGAGCAGTTCTTC. It codes for CASSPGTSGYNEQFF. This chain uses TRBV5-6 with TRBJ2-1; 12 nucleotides agree with TRBD2. Germline V gene sequence: CDR1 SGHDT, CDR2 YYEEEE. The trim removed 4 bases at V and 4 bases at J, leaving 3 bases unmatched. The CDR3 covers 15 residues.

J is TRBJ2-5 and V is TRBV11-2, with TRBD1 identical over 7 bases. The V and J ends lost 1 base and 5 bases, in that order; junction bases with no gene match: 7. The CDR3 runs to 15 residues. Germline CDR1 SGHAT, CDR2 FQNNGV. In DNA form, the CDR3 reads TGTGCCAGCAGCTTAGGGGAACAGGGGTGGGAGACCCAGTACTTC. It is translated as CASSLGEQGWETQYF. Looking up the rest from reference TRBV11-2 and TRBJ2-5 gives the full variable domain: EAGVAQSPRYKIIEKRQSVAFWCNPISGHATLYWYQQILGQGPKLLIQFQNNGVVDDSQLPKDRFSAERLKGVDSTLKIQPAKLEDSAVYLCASSLGEQGWETQYFGPGTRLLVL.

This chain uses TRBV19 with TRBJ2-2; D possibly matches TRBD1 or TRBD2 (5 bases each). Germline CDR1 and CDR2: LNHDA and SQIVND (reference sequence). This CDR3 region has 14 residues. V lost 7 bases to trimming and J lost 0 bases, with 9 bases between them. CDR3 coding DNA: TGTGCCAGTAAGGGGAGCCCGAACACCGGGGAGCTGTTTTTT. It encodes CASKGSPNTGELFF.

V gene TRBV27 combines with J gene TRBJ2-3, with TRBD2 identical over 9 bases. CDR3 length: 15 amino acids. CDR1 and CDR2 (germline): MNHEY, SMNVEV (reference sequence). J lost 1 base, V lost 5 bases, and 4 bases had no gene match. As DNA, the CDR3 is TGTGCCAGCAGTGGGGCGGGGGGGGGCACAGATACGCAGTATTTT. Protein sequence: CASSGAGGGTDTQYF.

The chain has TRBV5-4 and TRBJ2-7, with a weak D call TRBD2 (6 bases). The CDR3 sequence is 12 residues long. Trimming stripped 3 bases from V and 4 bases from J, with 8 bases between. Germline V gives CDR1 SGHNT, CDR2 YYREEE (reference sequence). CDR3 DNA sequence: TGTGCCAGCAGCTCGACTAGTTACGAGCAGTACTTC. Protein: CASSSTSYEQYF.

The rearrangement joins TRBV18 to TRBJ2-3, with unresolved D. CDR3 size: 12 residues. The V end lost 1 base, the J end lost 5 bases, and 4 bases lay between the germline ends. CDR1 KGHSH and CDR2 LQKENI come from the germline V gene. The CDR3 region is CASSPREDTQYF. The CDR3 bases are TGTGCCAGCTCACCACGAGAAGATACGCAGTATTTT.

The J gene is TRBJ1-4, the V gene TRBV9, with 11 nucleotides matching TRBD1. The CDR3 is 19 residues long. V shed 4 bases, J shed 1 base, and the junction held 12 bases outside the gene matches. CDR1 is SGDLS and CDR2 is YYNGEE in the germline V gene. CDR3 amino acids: CASSPQLGGQGVTNEKLFF. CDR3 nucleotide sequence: TGTGCCAGCAGCCCTCAACTGGGGGGACAGGGGGTAACTAATGAAAAACTGTTTTTT.